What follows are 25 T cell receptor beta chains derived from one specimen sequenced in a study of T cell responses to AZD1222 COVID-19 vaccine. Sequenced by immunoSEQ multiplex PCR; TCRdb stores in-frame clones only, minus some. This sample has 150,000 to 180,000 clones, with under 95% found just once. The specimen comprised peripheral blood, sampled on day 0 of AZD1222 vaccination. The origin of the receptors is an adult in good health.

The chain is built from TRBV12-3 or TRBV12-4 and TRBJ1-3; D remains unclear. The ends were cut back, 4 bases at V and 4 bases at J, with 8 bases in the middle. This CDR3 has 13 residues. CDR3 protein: CASSSIQGNTIYF. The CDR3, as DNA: TGTGCCAGCAGTTCGATACAGGGAAACACCATATATTTT.

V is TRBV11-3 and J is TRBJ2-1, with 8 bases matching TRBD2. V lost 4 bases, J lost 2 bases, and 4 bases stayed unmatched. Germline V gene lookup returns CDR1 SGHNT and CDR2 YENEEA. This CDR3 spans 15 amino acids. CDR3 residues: CASSSTSGTYNEQFF. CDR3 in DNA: TGTGCCAGCAGCTCAACTAGCGGTACCTACAATGAGCAGTTCTTC. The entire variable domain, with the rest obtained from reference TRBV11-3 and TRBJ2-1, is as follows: EAGVVQSPRYKIIEKKQPVAFWCNPISGHNTLYWYLQNLGQGPELLIRYENEEAVDDSQLPKDRFSAERLKGVDSTLKIQPAELGDSAVYLCASSSTSGTYNEQFFGPGTRLTVL.

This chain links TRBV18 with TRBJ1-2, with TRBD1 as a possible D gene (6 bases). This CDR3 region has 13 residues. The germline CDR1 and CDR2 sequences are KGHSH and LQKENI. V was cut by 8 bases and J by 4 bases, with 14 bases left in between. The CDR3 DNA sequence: TGTGCCAGCGGGGGTAGCAGGGGCTATGGCTACACCTTC. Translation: CASGGSRGYGYTF.

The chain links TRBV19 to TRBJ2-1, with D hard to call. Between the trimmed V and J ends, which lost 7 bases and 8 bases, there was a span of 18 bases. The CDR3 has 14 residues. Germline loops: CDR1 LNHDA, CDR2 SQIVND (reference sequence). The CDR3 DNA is TGTGCCAGTATCCGCCGAGGCTATCCGCATGAGCAGTTCTTC. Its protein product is CASIRRGYPHEQFF. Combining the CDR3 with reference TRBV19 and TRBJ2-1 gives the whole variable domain DGGITQSPKYLFRKEGQNVTLSCEQNLNHDAMYWYRQDPGQGLRLIYYSQIVNDFQKGDIAEGYSVSREKKESFPLTVTSAQKNPTAFYLCASIRRGYPHEQFFGPGTRLTVL.

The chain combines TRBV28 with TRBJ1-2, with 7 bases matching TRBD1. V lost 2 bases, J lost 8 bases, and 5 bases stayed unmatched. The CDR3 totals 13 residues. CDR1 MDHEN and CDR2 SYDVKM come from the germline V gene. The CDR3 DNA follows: TGTGCCAGCAGTTTACCATACAGGGGCGGCTACACCTTC. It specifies CASSLPYRGGYTF.

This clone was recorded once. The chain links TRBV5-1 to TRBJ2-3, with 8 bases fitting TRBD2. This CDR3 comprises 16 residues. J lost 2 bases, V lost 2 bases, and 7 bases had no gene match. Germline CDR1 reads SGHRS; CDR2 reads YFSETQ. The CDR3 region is CASSFREGGNTDTQYF. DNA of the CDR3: TGCGCCAGCAGCTTCCGGGAGGGTGGGAACACAGATACGCAGTATTTT.

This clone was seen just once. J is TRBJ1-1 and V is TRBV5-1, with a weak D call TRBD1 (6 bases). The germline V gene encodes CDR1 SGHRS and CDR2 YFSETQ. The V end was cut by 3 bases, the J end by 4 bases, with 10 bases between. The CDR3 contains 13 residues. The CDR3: CASSWRGGTEAFF. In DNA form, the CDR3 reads TGCGCCAGCAGCTGGAGGGGGGGCACTGAAGCTTTCTTT.

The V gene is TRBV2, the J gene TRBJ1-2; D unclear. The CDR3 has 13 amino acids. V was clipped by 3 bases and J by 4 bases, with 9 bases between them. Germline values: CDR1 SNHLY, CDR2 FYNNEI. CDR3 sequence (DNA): TGTGCCAGCAGTGACAGCTTCTCCTATGGCTACACCTTC. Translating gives CASSDSFSYGYTF.

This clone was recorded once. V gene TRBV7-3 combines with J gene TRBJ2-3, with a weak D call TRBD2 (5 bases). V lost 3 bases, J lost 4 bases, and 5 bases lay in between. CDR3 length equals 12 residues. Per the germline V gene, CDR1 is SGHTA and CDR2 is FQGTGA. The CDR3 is CASSLRADTQYF. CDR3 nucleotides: TGTGCCAGCAGCTTGAGGGCAGATACGCAGTATTTT.

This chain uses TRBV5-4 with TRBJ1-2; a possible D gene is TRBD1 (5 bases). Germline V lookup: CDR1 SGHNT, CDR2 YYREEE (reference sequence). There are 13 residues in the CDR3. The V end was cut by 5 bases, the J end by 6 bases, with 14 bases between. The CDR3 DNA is TGTGCCAGCAGACGAGACAGCTCGAATGGCTACACCTTC. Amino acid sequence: CASRRDSSNGYTF. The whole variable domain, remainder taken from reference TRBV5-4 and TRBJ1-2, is ETGVTQSPTHLIKTRGQQVTLRCSSQSGHNTVSWYQQALGQGPQFIFQYYREEENGRGNFPPRFSGLQFPNYSSELNVNALELDDSALYLCASRRDSSNGYTFGSGTRLTVV.

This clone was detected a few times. In DNA form, the CDR3 reads TGTGCCTGGAGTGGGAGCAGCAATAGCAATCAGCCCCAGCATTTT. It is translated as CAWSGSSNSNQPQHF. The chain has TRBV30 and TRBJ1-5; D ambiguous. Germline assignment: CDR1 GTSNPN and CDR2 SVGIG (reference sequence). This CDR3 is 15 amino acids long. Trimming shortened V by 1 base and J by 0 bases, and 10 bases separated the two germline ends. The full variable domain, its missing parts supplied by reference TRBV30 and TRBJ1-5, is SQTIHQWPATLVQPVGSPLSLECTVEGTSNPNLYWYRQAAGRGLQLLFYSVGIGQISSEVPQNLSASRPQDRQFILSSKKLLLSDSGFYLCAWSGSSNSNQPQHFGDGTRLSIL.

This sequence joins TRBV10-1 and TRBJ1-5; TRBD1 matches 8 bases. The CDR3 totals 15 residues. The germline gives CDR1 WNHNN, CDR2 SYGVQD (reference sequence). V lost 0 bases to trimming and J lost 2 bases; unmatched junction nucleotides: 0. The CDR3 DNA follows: TGCGCCAGCAGTGAGTCGGGACAGGGCAATCAGCCCCAGCATTTT. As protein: CASSESGQGNQPQHF.

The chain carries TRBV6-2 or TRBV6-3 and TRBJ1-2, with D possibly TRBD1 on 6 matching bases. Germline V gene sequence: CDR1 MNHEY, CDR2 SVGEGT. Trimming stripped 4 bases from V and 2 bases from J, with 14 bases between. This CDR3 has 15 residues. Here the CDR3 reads CASSSTTGTNYGYTF. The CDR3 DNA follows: TGTGCCAGCAGTTCCACGACAGGCACAAACTATGGCTACACCTTC.

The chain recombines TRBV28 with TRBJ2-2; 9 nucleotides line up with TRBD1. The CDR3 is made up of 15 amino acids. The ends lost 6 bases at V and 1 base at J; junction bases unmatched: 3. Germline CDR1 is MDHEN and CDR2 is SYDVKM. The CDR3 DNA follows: TGTGCCAGCAGAGGACAGGGGCAGAACACCGGGGAGCTGTTTTTT. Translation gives CASRGQGQNTGELFF.

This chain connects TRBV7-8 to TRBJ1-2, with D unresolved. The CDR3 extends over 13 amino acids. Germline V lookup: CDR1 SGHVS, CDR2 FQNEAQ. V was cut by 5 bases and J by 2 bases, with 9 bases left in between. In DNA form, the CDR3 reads TGTGCCAGCAGCGCACTTTCAAACTATGGCTACACCTTC. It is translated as CASSALSNYGYTF.

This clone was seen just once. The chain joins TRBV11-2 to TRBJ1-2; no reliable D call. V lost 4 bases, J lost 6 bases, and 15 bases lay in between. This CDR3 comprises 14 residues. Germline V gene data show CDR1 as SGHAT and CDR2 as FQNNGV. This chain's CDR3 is CASSSALGLDGYTF. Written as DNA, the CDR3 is TGTGCCAGCAGCTCGGCCCTAGGCCTGGATGGCTACACCTTC.

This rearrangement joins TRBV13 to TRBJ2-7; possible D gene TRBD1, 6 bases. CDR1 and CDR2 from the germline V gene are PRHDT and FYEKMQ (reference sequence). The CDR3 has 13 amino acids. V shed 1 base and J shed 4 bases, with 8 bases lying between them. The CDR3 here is CASSLEGVYEQYF. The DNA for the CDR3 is TGTGCCAGCAGCTTAGAGGGGGTTTACGAGCAGTACTTC.

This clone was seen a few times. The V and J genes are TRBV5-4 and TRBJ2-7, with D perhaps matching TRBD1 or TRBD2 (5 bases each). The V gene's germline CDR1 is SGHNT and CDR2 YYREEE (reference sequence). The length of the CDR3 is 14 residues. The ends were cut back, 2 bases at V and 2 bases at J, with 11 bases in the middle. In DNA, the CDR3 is TGTGCCAGCAGCTTTGGGACCGCACCCTACGAGCAGTACTTC. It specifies CASSFGTAPYEQYF. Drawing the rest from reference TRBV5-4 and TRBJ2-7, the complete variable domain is ETGVTQSPTHLIKTRGQQVTLRCSSQSGHNTVSWYQQALGQGPQFIFQYYREEENGRGNFPPRFSGLQFPNYSSELNVNALELDDSALYLCASSFGTAPYEQYFGPGTRLTVT.

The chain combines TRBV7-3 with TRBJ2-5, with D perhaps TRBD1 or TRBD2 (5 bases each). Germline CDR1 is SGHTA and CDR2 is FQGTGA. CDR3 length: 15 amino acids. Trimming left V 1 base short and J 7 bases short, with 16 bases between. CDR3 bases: TGTGCCAGCAGCTTAAATAGGGGCCAGAGGGCGACCCAGTACTTC. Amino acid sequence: CASSLNRGQRATQYF.

The CDR3: CASSRSVSYYNEQFF. CDR3 sequence (DNA): TGTGCCAGCAGCAGAAGCGTTTCCTACTACAATGAGCAGTTCTTC. The J gene is TRBJ2-1, the V gene TRBV14, with D uncertain. The V gene lost 5 bases and the J gene lost 3 bases, with 14 bases spanning the gap. The V gene's germline CDR1 is SGHDN and CDR2 FVKESK. The CDR3 is made up of 15 amino acids. The full variable domain, completed using reference TRBV14 and TRBJ2-1, is EAGVTQFPSHSVIEKGQTVTLRCDPISGHDNLYWYRRVMGKEIKFLLHFVKESKQDESGMPNNRFLAERTGGTYSTLKVQPAELEDSGVYFCASSRSVSYYNEQFFGPGTRLTVL.

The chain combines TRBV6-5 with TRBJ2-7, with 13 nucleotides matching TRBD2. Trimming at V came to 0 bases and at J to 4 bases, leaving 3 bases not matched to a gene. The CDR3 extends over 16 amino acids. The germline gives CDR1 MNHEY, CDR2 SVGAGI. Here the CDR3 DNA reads TGTGCCAGCAGTTACTCGAAGACTAGCGGGGGGTACGAGCAGTACTTC. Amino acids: CASSYSKTSGGYEQYF.

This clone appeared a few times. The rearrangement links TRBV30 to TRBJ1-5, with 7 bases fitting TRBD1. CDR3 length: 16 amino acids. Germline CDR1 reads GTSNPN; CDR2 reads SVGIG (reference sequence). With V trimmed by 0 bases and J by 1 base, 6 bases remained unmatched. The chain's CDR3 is CAWSVHRGGSNQPQHF. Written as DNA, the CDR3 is TGTGCCTGGAGTGTACACAGGGGAGGGAGCAATCAGCCCCAGCATTTT.

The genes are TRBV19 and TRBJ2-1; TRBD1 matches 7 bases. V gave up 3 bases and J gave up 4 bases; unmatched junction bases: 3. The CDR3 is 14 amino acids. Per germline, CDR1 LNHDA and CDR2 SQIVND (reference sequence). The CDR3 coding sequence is TGTGCCAGTAGTATGGGGACAGTTTACAATGAGCAGTTCTTC. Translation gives CASSMGTVYNEQFF.

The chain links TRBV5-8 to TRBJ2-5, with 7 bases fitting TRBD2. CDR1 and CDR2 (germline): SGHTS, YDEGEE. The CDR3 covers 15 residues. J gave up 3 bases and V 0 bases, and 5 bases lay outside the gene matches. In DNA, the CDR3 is TGTGCCAGCAGCTTGGCGGGAGGACTCAAAGAGACCCAGTACTTC. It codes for CASSLAGGLKETQYF. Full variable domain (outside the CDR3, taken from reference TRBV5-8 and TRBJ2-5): EAGVTQSPTHLIKTRGQQATLRCSPISGHTSVYWYQQALGLGLQFLLWYDEGEERNRGNFPPRFSGRQFPNYSSELNVNALELEDSALYLCASSLAGGLKETQYFGPGTRLLVL.

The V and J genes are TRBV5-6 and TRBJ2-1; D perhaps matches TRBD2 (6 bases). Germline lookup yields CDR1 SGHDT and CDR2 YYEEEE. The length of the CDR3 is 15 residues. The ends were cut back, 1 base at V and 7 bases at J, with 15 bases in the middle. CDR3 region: CASSLLRGSMNEQFF. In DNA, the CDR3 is TGTGCCAGCAGCTTGTTGCGGGGTTCAATGAATGAGCAGTTCTTC.